What follows is one T cell receptor beta chain and its context. What it binds is not known. These data are taken from a study of cytomegalovirus exposure and HLA in healthy donors. For the study at large: Most donors, more than 80% of a few hundred genotyped, fell in the Caucasian-associated ancestry cluster. Study outcomes and limitations: When analyzed later, a missense DCLRE1C variant was found to be linked to TCR beta V- and J-gene trimming.

The PCR ran on 60 Vbeta and 13 Jbeta primers. The table came from immunoSEQ multiplex PCR; TCRdb's copy has only in-frame clones and leaves some out. The sample has around 94,000 clones, around three fifths seen once; the top ten hold 3.9%. The germline V gene has CDR1 SGDLS and CDR2 YYNGEE. Trimming took off 0 bases at V and 3 bases at J, with 18 bases between the two ends. The CDR3 covers 17 residues. The sequencing input was PBMCs. The TCR was taken from a man aged 25-45 years in good health and CMV-seronegative. The V and J genes are TRBV9 and TRBJ2-5; D gene unclear. CDR3 sequence (DNA): TGTGCCAGCAGCGTAGGCATTTTTTCGAATTACAAAGAGACCCAGTACTTC. Protein: CASSVGIFSNYKETQYF.